This TCR beta chain was sequenced for a study of blood T cell repertoires in COVID-19. Using immunoSEQ multiplex PCR, the repertoire was profiled, and TCRdb retains in-frame clones only, with some absent. The table includes under 95,000 clones, 70% to 90% detected once. V was pared by 5 bases and J by 7 bases, with 14 bases between. From germline, CDR1 is SEHNR and CDR2 FQNEAQ (reference sequence). The CDR3 covers 14 residues. The chain recombines TRBV7-9 with TRBJ1-4; D not resolved. The sequenced sample was peripheral blood. This TCR came from a human donor in a cohort sampled during active COVID-19. CDR3 sequence: CASSPSTGSEKLFF. In DNA form, the CDR3 reads TGTGCCAGCAGCCCCTCGACTGGGAGTGAAAAACTGTTTTTT.